These 5 T cell receptor beta chains were sequenced from one sample in a study of tumor and adjacent non-tumor tissue in lung cancer. RNA was extracted from bulk tissue without any cell sorting. More than 3 cm separated this lung sample from the edge of the tumor. A modified ARM-PCR protocol with three rounds of nested PCR amplified TCRbeta. TCRdb ran MiXCR on the multiplex PCR reads and lists one entry per CDR3 protein. The data contain about 60,000 distinct CDR3 sequences, roughly 57% of them seen just once; the ten biggest clones take up roughly 35%. Sequencing was carried out using distant non-tumor lung tissue. The receptors derive from a man between 65 and 80 years old with non-small cell lung cancer.

The V gene is TRBV20-1, the J gene TRBJ2-1; D is unresolved. This CDR3 spans 11 amino acids. Germline loops: CDR1 DFQATT, CDR2 SNEGSKA (reference sequence). V dropped 2 bases and J dropped 2 bases, with 1 base sitting between them. CDR3 loop: CSARPYNEQFF. CDR3 sequence (DNA): TGCAGTGCTAGACCCTACAATGAGCAGTTCTTC.

J is TRBJ2-3 and V is TRBV7-3; the match to TRBD2 covers 7 bases. This CDR3 is built from 14 residues. Germline CDR1 is SGHTA and CDR2 is FQGTGA. V lost 5 bases and J lost 8; bases outside the gene matches: 10. The CDR3 here is CASSPWGGSGTQYF. CDR3 nucleotides: TGTGCCAGCAGCCCCTGGGGGGGAAGTGGTACGCAGTATTTT.

A single count supports this clonotype. This chain uses TRBV6-1 with TRBJ2-7; D is unclear. CDR3 length: 12 amino acids. Germline values: CDR1 MNHNS, CDR2 SASEGT. V dropped 7 bases and J dropped 11 bases, with 18 bases sitting between them. The CDR3 DNA is TGTGCCAGCACCCTAATTCTGGGTGAGGAGTACTTC. Translated, it gives CASTLILGEEYF.

This clonotype was detected a few times. This likely comes from a read error, as the CDR3 has no conserved phenylalanine or tryptophan at its end. The chain uses TRBV19 and TRBJ1-5, with 8 bases fitting TRBD1. The trim removed 7 bases at V and 1 base at J, leaving 6 bases unmatched. The length of the CDR3 is 15 residues. Looked up from germline, CDR1 is LNHDA and CDR2 is SQIVND (reference sequence). CDR3 in amino acids: CASTKTGASNQPQHS. The CDR3 nucleotides read TGTGCCAGTACCAAGACAGGGGCCAGCAATCAGCCCCAGCATTCT.

The chain is built from TRBV7-9 and TRBJ2-5; tentatively, D is TRBD2 (6 bases). The CDR3 length is 13 residues. Trimming stripped 3 bases from V and 10 bases from J, with 15 bases between. Germline loops: CDR1 SEHNR, CDR2 FQNEAQ (reference sequence). CDR3 nucleotides: TGTGCCAGCAGCTTGGGGGGAGAGAGTTACCAGTACTTC. Translating it yields CASSLGGESYQYF.